The 30 T cell receptor beta chains reported below all come from one sample, sequenced in a study of T-cell reconstitution after alpha-beta-depleted transplantation in children. The library targeted TCRbeta and was prepared with unique molecular identifiers. TCRdb processed the PCR reads anew with MiXCR; each CDR3 protein has one entry. Of almost 500,000 distinct CDR3 sequences listed, roughly a tenth are singletons. The input for sequencing was PBMCs, taken before TCRalphabeta/CD19-depleted stem cell transplant. Every receptor here comes from a child aged 2 to 10 with inherited bone marrow failure, due to receive a stem cell transplant.

Many counts were recorded for this clonotype. The V gene is TRBV20-1, the J gene TRBJ2-5; a weak D match, TRBD2 (7 bases). The CDR3 totals 14 residues. From germline, CDR1 is DFQATT and CDR2 SNEGSKA (reference sequence). Trimming took off 7 bases at V and 5 bases at J, with 20 bases between the two ends. Here the CDR3 DNA reads TGCAGTGTTAGGGGGGGAAGGCCGGTGGAGACCCAGTACTTC. This gives the protein CSVRGGRPVETQYF.

This clonotype was observed at least ten times. CDR3 sequence: CASSEAVGVFAEKLFF. The CDR3 DNA sequence: TGTGCCAGCAGTGAAGCGGTCGGGGTTTTCGCTGAAAAACTGTTTTTT. The J gene is TRBJ1-4, the V gene TRBV2; no clear D. Deletions cut 0 bases from V and 7 bases from J, with 15 bases between. The CDR3 consists of 16 residues. Germline CDR1 is SNHLY and CDR2 is FYNNEI.

This clonotype occurred many times. The J gene is TRBJ1-1, the V gene TRBV5-1; D is perhaps TRBD1 (6 bases). Trimming shortened V by 1 base and J by 4 bases, and 14 bases separated the two germline ends. Germline V gene lookup returns CDR1 SGHRS and CDR2 YFSETQ. The CDR3 contains 15 residues. The CDR3: CASSLSPGESTEAFF. The CDR3, as DNA: TGCGCCAGCAGCTTGTCCCCAGGGGAAAGCACTGAAGCTTTCTTT.

This clonotype was counted at least ten times. The chain is built from TRBV15 and TRBJ2-1; a weak D match, TRBD2 (5 bases). Trimming cost V 0 bases and J 0 bases, with 15 bases left between them. The CDR3 length is 18 residues. Germline V gene sequence: CDR1 LNHNV, CDR2 YYDKDF (reference sequence). The CDR3 loop reads CATSRDKKRFSSYNEQFF. DNA for the CDR3: TGTGCCACCAGCAGAGATAAGAAGCGGTTCAGCTCCTACAATGAGCAGTTCTTC.

A few counts support this clonotype. The chain recombines TRBV4-3 with TRBJ2-1; 7 nucleotides agree with TRBD1. V lost 5 bases to trimming and J lost 2 bases; unmatched junction nucleotides: 9. This CDR3 spans 16 amino acids. Germline V CDR1 and CDR2: LGHNA, YSLEER. The CDR3, as DNA: TGCGCCAGCAGCAGGCATCCGGGACAGCCCTACAATGAGCAGTTCTTC. Its translation is CASSRHPGQPYNEQFF.

This clonotype was recorded many times. This sequence joins TRBV12-3 or TRBV12-4 and TRBJ1-1; possible D gene TRBD1, 6 bases. This CDR3 has 15 residues. The germline V and J ends were trimmed by 7 bases and 5 bases, with 20 bases remaining between them. CDR3 DNA: TGTGCCAGCACCTTTGGTACAGGGTTAAGTACTGAAGCTTTCTTT. Encoded protein: CASTFGTGLSTEAFF.

This clonotype was detected a few times. The chain combines TRBV3-1 with TRBJ2-2, with 8 bases fitting TRBD1. With V trimmed by 3 bases and J by 6 bases, 9 bases remained unmatched. Per the germline V gene, CDR1 is LGHDT and CDR2 is YNNKEL (reference sequence). The CDR3 has 16 amino acids. CDR3 nucleotide sequence: TGTGCCAGCAGCCAGAGGACAGGGCTGGTCGCCGGGGAGCTGTTTTTT. Its protein is CASSQRTGLVAGELFF.

At least ten counts were recorded for this clonotype. This chain connects TRBV27 to TRBJ1-1, with 10 nucleotides matching TRBD1. The CDR3 length is 14 residues. V lost 6 bases, J lost 3 bases, and 4 bases stayed unmatched. Per germline, CDR1 MNHEY and CDR2 SMNVEV (reference sequence). The CDR3 loop reads CASRVTGGYTEAFF. As DNA, the CDR3 is TGTGCCAGCAGGGTGACAGGGGGCTACACTGAAGCTTTCTTT.

This clonotype was found many times. This chain links TRBV6-2 or TRBV6-3 with TRBJ2-1; the D is unclear. The germline CDR1 and CDR2 sequences are MNHEY and SVGEGT. V gave up 8 bases and J gave up 8 bases, with 10 bases separating them. The length of the CDR3 is 11 residues. The CDR3 loop reads CASVVADEQFF. The CDR3 region has the DNA TGTGCCAGCGTGGTGGCGGATGAGCAGTTCTTC.

This clonotype was detected ten times or more. The chain carries TRBV5-1 and TRBJ1-1; no definite D call. Trimming took off 4 bases at V and 0 bases at J, with 10 bases between the two ends. This CDR3 is 14 amino acids long. In germline, CDR1 is SGHRS, CDR2 YFSETQ. The CDR3 DNA reads TGCGCCAGCAGCCGAAAGGAAATGAACACTGAAGCTTTCTTT. Amino acids: CASSRKEMNTEAFF.

The table lists this clonotype with many counts. The gene calls are TRBV11-2 and TRBJ1-5; TRBD1 matches 7 bases. The junction had 3 bases not matched to a gene; V was cut back by 1 base and J by 0 bases. CDR1 and CDR2 from the germline V gene are SGHAT and FQNNGV. This CDR3 comprises 16 residues. For the CDR3, the DNA is TGTGCCAGCAGCTTAGGGGACAGCAATAGCAATCAGCCCCAGCATTTT. Translating gives CASSLGDSNSNQPQHF.

This chain joins TRBV12-3 or TRBV12-4 and TRBJ1-5; D gene uncertain. This CDR3 spans 14 amino acids. Trimming shortened V by 1 base and J by 5 bases, and 9 bases separated the two germline ends. CDR3 sequence (DNA): TGTGCCAGCAGTTTAGACGGTAGGGATCAGCCCCAGCATTTT. This gives the protein CASSLDGRDQPQHF.

This clonotype was picked up many times. The chain joins TRBV24-1 to TRBJ2-3; 9 bases line up with TRBD2. Germline trimming cut 5 bases from V and 5 bases from J; bases unmatched to any gene: 1. This CDR3 spans 13 amino acids. Germline values: CDR1 KGHDR, CDR2 SFDVKD. CDR3 protein: CATSVAGEDTQYF. The CDR3, as DNA: TGTGCCACCAGTGTAGCGGGGGAAGATACGCAGTATTTT.

This clonotype was found many times. This sequence joins TRBV3-1 and TRBJ2-3, with D perhaps TRBD1 or TRBD2 (5 bases each). The CDR3 has 12 residues. The germline V gene has CDR1 LGHDT and CDR2 YNNKEL (reference sequence). The germline V and J ends were trimmed by 3 bases and 6 bases, with 7 bases remaining between them. The CDR3 sequence: CASSHREDTQYF. The CDR3 nucleotides read TGTGCCAGCAGCCACAGGGAGGATACGCAGTATTTT.

This clonotype was seen more than once but under ten times. This chain links TRBV7-8 with TRBJ2-7; 8 nucleotides line up with TRBD1. The length of the CDR3 is 14 residues. Trimming took 5 bases from V and 5 from J; bases not matched to a gene: 8. Per the germline V gene, CDR1 is SGHVS and CDR2 is FQNEAQ. In DNA form, the CDR3 reads TGTGCCAGCAGCCCCCGGGACAGGAGTCACGAGCAGTACTTC. Amino acids: CASSPRDRSHEQYF.

The table lists this clonotype with many counts. V is TRBV12-3 or TRBV12-4 and J is TRBJ1-4; D is unresolved. V lost 4 bases and J lost 5, with 11 bases in between. The CDR3 has 14 amino acids. CDR3 region: CASSSTNGNEKLFF. CDR3 coding DNA: TGTGCCAGCAGTTCAACCAACGGAAATGAAAAACTGTTTTTT.

This clonotype appeared many times. The chain has TRBV12-3 or TRBV12-4 and TRBJ2-1; D is possibly TRBD1 (5 bases). This CDR3 is 17 amino acids long. V shed 7 bases and J shed 2 bases, with 21 bases lying between them. The CDR3 sequence: CASTKSSHQGPYNEQFF. In DNA form, the CDR3 reads TGTGCCAGCACAAAAAGCTCCCATCAGGGTCCCTACAATGAGCAGTTCTTC.

The gene calls are TRBV29-1 and TRBJ2-5; the match to TRBD2 covers 7 bases. The CDR3 totals 14 residues. Per the germline V gene, CDR1 is SQVTM and CDR2 is ANQGSEA. The V and J ends lost 0 bases and 3 bases, in that order; junction bases with no gene match: 4. The CDR3 loop is CSVEDRGGKETQYF. The DNA of the CDR3 is TGCAGCGTTGAAGATCGCGGGGGAAAAGAGACCCAGTACTTC.

This clonotype was seen at least ten times. The chain recombines TRBV4-3 with TRBJ2-7; tentative D call: TRBD1 (6 bases). Germline assignment: CDR1 LGHNA and CDR2 YSLEER. The CDR3 is 14 amino acids. V shed 1 base and J shed 6 bases, with 13 bases lying between them. In DNA form, the CDR3 reads TGCGCCAGCAGCCAAGCGGGTAGCAGGGGCGAGCAGTACTTC. This codes for CASSQAGSRGEQYF.

At least ten counts were recorded for this clonotype. The chain couples TRBV28 to TRBJ2-1, with TRBD2 as a possible D gene (6 bases). V lost 4 bases, J lost 10 bases, and 23 bases lay in between. Germline-derived CDR1 and CDR2 are MDHEN and SYDVKM. This CDR3 comprises 16 residues. For the CDR3, the DNA is TGTGCCAGCAGTTCAACGGACTGGCTGGGAGGACGGGAGCAGTTCTTC. The encoded protein is CASSSTDWLGGREQFF.

This clonotype has a handful of counts. The chain combines TRBV7-9 with TRBJ2-7; 11 bases align to TRBD2. Germline loops: CDR1 SEHNR, CDR2 FQNEAQ (reference sequence). V shed 1 base and J 7 bases; nucleotides not matched to a gene: 0. This CDR3 has 13 residues. The CDR3 loop is CASSLVAGGEQYF. As DNA, the CDR3 is TGTGCCAGCAGCTTAGTAGCGGGAGGGGAGCAGTACTTC.

This clonotype has at least ten counts. V usage is TRBV3-1 and J usage is TRBJ1-5, with 7 bases aligning to TRBD1. The CDR3 extends over 15 amino acids. With 4 bases clipped from V and 2 bases from J, the junction kept 5 bases outside the gene matches. Germline loops: CDR1 LGHDT, CDR2 YNNKEL (reference sequence). Here the CDR3 DNA reads TGTGCCAGCAGCCCTTATGGACAGGGCAATCAGCCCCAGCATTTT. Translated, it gives CASSPYGQGNQPQHF.

This clonotype was counted at least ten times. This chain links TRBV29-1 with TRBJ2-2; D not resolved. Trimming removed 3 bases from V and 6 bases from J, with 11 bases in between. Germline V gene lookup returns CDR1 SQVTM and CDR2 ANQGSEA. This CDR3 spans 13 amino acids. The CDR3 sequence: CSVDATGSGELFF. Written as DNA, the CDR3 is TGCAGCGTTGACGCCACCGGGTCCGGGGAGCTGTTTTTT.

This clonotype was counted ten times or more. The chain couples TRBV12-3 or TRBV12-4 to TRBJ2-5, with TRBD2 matching over 7 bases. The CDR3 is 15 amino acids. V gave up 3 bases and J gave up 3 bases; unmatched junction bases: 7. CDR3 region: CASSFGLAVEETQYF. Here the CDR3 DNA reads TGTGCCAGCAGTTTTGGGCTAGCGGTGGAAGAGACCCAGTACTTC.

The table lists this clonotype with many counts. V is TRBV14 and J is TRBJ2-6; D is ambiguous. Trimming shortened V by 2 bases and J by 0 bases, and 5 bases separated the two germline ends. Per the germline V gene, CDR1 is SGHDN and CDR2 is FVKESK. CDR3 length: 15 residues. CDR3 nucleotides: TGTGCCAGCAGCCAATTCCTCTCTGGGGCCAACGTCCTGACTTTC. It specifies CASSQFLSGANVLTF.

This clonotype was seen at least ten times. The rearrangement links TRBV2 to TRBJ2-3; no firm D call. The V end lost 1 base, the J end lost 1 base, and 3 bases lay between the germline ends. Germline V CDR1 and CDR2: SNHLY, FYNNEI. The CDR3 has 13 residues. The CDR3 sequence is CASSEGGTDTQYF. In DNA, the CDR3 is TGTGCCAGCAGTGAAGGGGGCACAGATACGCAGTATTTT.

This clonotype was seen a handful of times. The chain couples TRBV6-1 to TRBJ2-3; 12 bases match TRBD2. This CDR3 is built from 15 residues. Germline assignment: CDR1 MNHNS and CDR2 SASEGT. J was trimmed by 7 bases and V by 3 bases; bases with no gene match: 5. The CDR3 DNA reads TGTGCCAGCAGTGAGAGCCTAGCGGGAGGGTATACGCAGTATTTT. It is translated as CASSESLAGGYTQYF.

This chain joins TRBV20-1 and TRBJ2-1; 9 nucleotides match TRBD2. The germline V gene has CDR1 DFQATT and CDR2 SNEGSKA (reference sequence). This CDR3 region has 17 residues. The junction had 19 bases not matched to a gene; V was cut back by 5 bases and J by 8 bases. This CDR3 is CSASLLAGFFFRDEQFF. CDR3 DNA: TGCAGTGCTTCACTACTAGCGGGTTTTTTTTTTCGGGATGAGCAGTTCTTC.

This clonotype has a count of ten or more. The rearrangement links TRBV19 to TRBJ1-6; D is uncertain. V lost 4 bases to trimming and J lost 5 bases, with 6 bases between them. The germline CDR1 and CDR2 sequences are LNHDA and SQIVND (reference sequence). The CDR3 is 13 residues long. For the CDR3, the DNA is TGTGCCAGTAGTACCACTGATAATTCACCCCTCCACTTT. Protein: CASSTTDNSPLHF. The whole variable domain, filled in from reference TRBV19 and TRBJ1-6, reads DGGITQSPKYLFRKEGQNVTLSCEQNLNHDAMYWYRQDPGQGLRLIYYSQIVNDFQKGDIAEGYSVSREKKESFPLTVTSAQKNPTAFYLCASSTTDNSPLHFGNGTRLTVT.

At least ten counts were recorded for this clonotype. The chain uses TRBV7-2 and TRBJ2-7; D may be TRBD1 or TRBD2 (5 bases each). Germline V lookup: CDR1 SGHTA, CDR2 FQGNSA. The CDR3 loop spans 14 amino acids. V lost 3 bases and J 3 bases, leaving 12 bases between the germline ends. CDR3 sequence: CASSFPGLLYEQYF. CDR3 DNA sequence: TGTGCCAGCAGCTTCCCGGGGCTACTCTACGAGCAGTACTTC.